These 25 T cell receptor beta chains were all obtained from the same sample, sequenced in a study of OX40 agonist ivuxolimab in advanced cancers. Produced via immunoSEQ multiplex PCR; TCRdb's table is partial and in-frame only. The table includes about 28,000 clones, 85% detected once. Here the sequenced sample was CD4+ or CD8+ T cells sorted from blood, taken in a trial of the OX40 agonist ivuxolimab. These receptors were obtained from an adult with an advanced solid tumor such as melanoma, head and neck, liver or kidney cancer.

The chain uses TRBV6-5 and TRBJ2-3; tentatively, D is TRBD1 (6 bases). V lost 4 bases and J lost 2, with 13 bases in between. Germline V gene sequence: CDR1 MNHEY, CDR2 SVGAGI. The CDR3 has 15 residues. The CDR3 is CASSSTGHYTDTQYF. DNA of the CDR3: TGTGCCAGCAGTTCTACGGGACATTACACAGATACGCAGTATTTT.

Worth noting for this clone: At one end the junction does not follow the germline gene, possibly because of a read error. The J gene is TRBJ2-1, the V gene TRBV4-2; tentative D call: TRBD2 (6 bases). Per germline, CDR1 LGHNA and CDR2 YNFKEQ. This CDR3 contains 15 residues. CDR3 DNA: TGTGCCAGCAGCCACCCTCGGGACTCCTTAAATGGGCAGTTCTTC. Translation gives CASSHPRDSLNGQFF.

The chain combines TRBV9 with TRBJ2-3; D possibly corresponds to TRBD2 (6 bases). V was clipped by 3 bases and J by 6 bases, with 20 bases between them. Germline loops: CDR1 SGDLS, CDR2 YYNGEE. The CDR3 runs 16 residues. CDR3 sequence: CASSAPGREVFDTQYF. CDR3 bases: TGTGCCAGCAGCGCGCCGGGCAGGGAGGTGTTTGATACGCAGTATTTT.

V is TRBV6-6 and J is TRBJ1-1; D gene ambiguous. From germline, CDR1 is MNHNY and CDR2 SVGAGI (reference sequence). V dropped 8 bases and J dropped 8 bases, with 12 bases sitting between them. The CDR3 is made up of 11 amino acids. The CDR3 DNA reads TGTGCCAGCTCGTACGGGGAGGAAGCTTTCTTT. It yields the protein CASSYGEEAFF.

This chain's CDR3 is CASSSGTGDEQFF. The CDR3 nucleotides are TGTGCCAGCAGCTCCGGGACAGGGGATGAGCAGTTCTTC. The V and J genes are TRBV7-3 and TRBJ2-1, with 10 bases lining up with TRBD1. In germline, CDR1 is SGHTA, CDR2 FQGTGA. The CDR3 consists of 13 residues. With V trimmed by 4 bases and J by 8 bases, 2 bases remained unmatched.

CDR3 in amino acids: CASGQYNEQFF. The CDR3 bases are TGTGCCAGCGGACAGTACAATGAGCAGTTCTTC. The chain is built from TRBV14 and TRBJ2-1; tentative D call: TRBD1 (6 bases). Germline CDR1 reads SGHDN; CDR2 reads FVKESK. V was trimmed by 8 bases and J by 4 bases, leaving 6 bases between them. The CDR3 spans 11 residues.

The CDR3 nucleotides are TGTGCCAGCAGCTTGGTGGCGGGGACCTCCTACAATGAGCAGTTCTTC. It encodes CASSLVAGTSYNEQFF. The J gene is TRBJ2-1, the V gene TRBV5-4; tentatively, D is TRBD2 (6 bases). The germline V gene has CDR1 SGHNT and CDR2 YYREEE (reference sequence). V shed 0 bases and J shed 0 bases, with 10 bases lying between them. This CDR3 region has 16 residues.

The chain carries TRBV9 and TRBJ2-1, with 10 bases aligning to TRBD2. The germline V gene encodes CDR1 SGDLS and CDR2 YYNGEE. There are 16 residues in the CDR3. V dropped 7 bases and J dropped 8; count of bases not matched to a gene: 15. CDR3 sequence reads: CASGARASGGVDEQFF. CDR3 nucleotides: TGTGCCAGCGGTGCCAGGGCTAGCGGGGGTGTGGATGAGCAGTTCTTC.

The chain couples TRBV27 to TRBJ1-2, with 11 nucleotides matching TRBD1. In germline, CDR1 is MNHEY, CDR2 SMNVEV (reference sequence). V lost 6 bases to trimming and J lost 7 bases; unmatched junction nucleotides: 16. The CDR3 has 17 amino acids. The CDR3 loop reads CASRMGTGGMRGRGYTF. The CDR3, as DNA: TGTGCCAGCAGAATGGGGACAGGGGGTATGCGGGGTCGTGGCTACACCTTC.

The V gene is TRBV4-3, the J gene TRBJ2-7; perhaps TRBD1 as D (6 bases). CDR1 LGHNA and CDR2 YSLEER come from the germline V gene. The CDR3 length is 15 residues. Trimming removed 3 bases from V and 0 bases from J, with 12 bases in between. The CDR3 region has the DNA TGCGCCAGCAGCCATACTCCGGACAGCTCCTACGAGCAGTACTTC. Its translation is CASSHTPDSSYEQYF.

The chain uses TRBV11-2 and TRBJ1-1; possible D gene TRBD1, 6 bases. The CDR3 sequence is 14 residues long. The V gene lost 4 bases and the J gene lost 1 base, with 10 bases spanning the gap. Germline CDR1 SGHAT, CDR2 FQNNGV. CDR3 amino acids: CASSYSTGNTEAFF. The CDR3, as DNA: TGTGCCAGCAGCTATTCGACAGGGAACACTGAAGCTTTCTTT. Together with reference TRBV11-2 and TRBJ1-1, the CDR3 gives the full variable domain: EAGVAQSPRYKIIEKRQSVAFWCNPISGHATLYWYQQILGQGPKLLIQFQNNGVVDDSQLPKDRFSAERLKGVDSTLKIQPAKLEDSAVYLCASSYSTGNTEAFFGQGTRLTVV.

The V and J genes are TRBV28 and TRBJ2-3; D possibly corresponds to TRBD1 (5 bases). Germline V gene lookup returns CDR1 MDHEN and CDR2 SYDVKM. The CDR3 extends over 13 amino acids. V was cut by 3 bases and J by 7 bases, with 11 bases left in between. CDR3 sequence: CASSFRGVNTQYF. For the CDR3, the DNA is TGTGCCAGCAGTTTTAGGGGCGTAAATACGCAGTATTTT.

This chain uses TRBV19 with TRBJ2-7; weak D call: TRBD2 (5 bases). This CDR3 has 15 amino acids. CDR1 is LNHDA and CDR2 is SQIVND in the germline V gene (reference sequence). Trimming cost V 3 bases and J 3 bases, with 15 bases left between them. CDR3: CASSIAGGGIYEQYF. CDR3 nucleotides: TGTGCCAGTAGTATTGCAGGAGGTGGGATCTACGAGCAGTACTTC.

CDR3 residues: CASSIGDSWNYEQYF. CDR3 DNA: TGTGCCAGTAGTATAGGGGACAGTTGGAACTACGAGCAGTACTTC. This chain links TRBV19 with TRBJ2-7; 7 nucleotides line up with TRBD1. CDR1 and CDR2 from the germline V gene are LNHDA and SQIVND (reference sequence). The CDR3 is made up of 15 amino acids. V gave up 1 base and J gave up 3 bases; unmatched junction bases: 6.

Written as DNA, the CDR3 is TGTGCCAGCAGTCCAGGCGACAGGGGCGGTAACTATGGCTACACCTTC. Protein: CASSPGDRGGNYGYTF. The V gene is TRBV28, the J gene TRBJ1-2; 8 nucleotides line up with TRBD1. V dropped 5 bases and J dropped 1; count of bases not matched to a gene: 9. There are 16 residues in the CDR3. Germline CDR1 and CDR2: MDHEN and SYDVKM.

This clone appeared a single time. The chain couples TRBV27 to TRBJ1-3; D call uncertain. Trimming removed 4 bases at V and 1 base at J, with 5 bases between. Germline lookup yields CDR1 MNHEY and CDR2 SMNVEV (reference sequence). CDR3 length equals 13 residues. CDR3 amino acids: CASSWDSGNTIYF. CDR3 bases: TGTGCCAGCAGTTGGGATTCTGGAAACACCATATATTTT.

The chain recombines TRBV19 with TRBJ2-2; 9 nucleotides align to TRBD1. V gave up 6 bases and J gave up 5 bases; unmatched junction bases: 7. Germline V gene sequence: CDR1 LNHDA, CDR2 SQIVND (reference sequence). The length of the CDR3 is 15 residues. This chain's CDR3 is CASRPGQGKTGELFF. CDR3 DNA sequence: TGTGCCAGTAGGCCGGGACAGGGAAAAACCGGGGAGCTGTTTTTT.

This clone has only one observation. The chain joins TRBV30 to TRBJ2-7; the match to TRBD1 covers 10 bases. Losses at the gene ends were 5 bases for V and 2 bases for J; bases not matched to a gene: 0. The CDR3 is 12 residues long. Germline V CDR1 and CDR2: GTSNPN, SVGIG (reference sequence). The CDR3 DNA reads TGTGCCTGGGACAGGGGGCCCTACGAGCAGTACTTC. Translating it yields CAWDRGPYEQYF.

The chain carries TRBV7-3 and TRBJ1-2; maybe TRBD1 (5 bases). This CDR3 spans 15 amino acids. The germline V and J ends were trimmed by 5 bases and 3 bases, with 16 bases remaining between them. CDR1 and CDR2 (germline): SGHTA, FQGTGA. The CDR3 nucleotides read TGTGCCAGCAGCCCGTTGGGGGGTTTGGACTATGGCTACACCTTC. Residues: CASSPLGGLDYGYTF. The full variable domain, in which reference TRBV7-3 and TRBJ1-2 provide the parts outside the CDR3, is GAGVSQTPSNKVTEKGKYVELRCDPISGHTALYWYRQSLGQGPEFLIYFQGTGAADDSGLPNDRFFAVRPEGSVSTLKIQRTERGDSAVYLCASSPLGGLDYGYTFGSGTRLTVV.

The chain recombines TRBV4-1 with TRBJ2-1; TRBD2 agrees at 7 bases. Germline values: CDR1 MGHRA, CDR2 YSYEKL. This CDR3 spans 16 amino acids. V shed 1 base and J 4 bases; nucleotides not matched to a gene: 7. The DNA for the CDR3 is TGCGCCAGCAGCCAAGTTCCTAGCGGCATATACAATGAGCAGTTCTTC. This translates into CASSQVPSGIYNEQFF.

This chain links TRBV6-6 with TRBJ2-7; the D gene could be TRBD1 or TRBD2 (5 bases each). Between the trimmed V and J ends, which lost 2 bases and 3 bases, there was a span of 14 bases. CDR3 length equals 15 residues. Germline CDR1 MNHNY, CDR2 SVGAGI (reference sequence). The CDR3 nucleotides read TGTGCCAGCAGTTACACGAGGGGAGAAGGCTACGAGCAGTACTTC. Amino acids: CASSYTRGEGYEQYF.

As DNA, the CDR3 is TGTGCCAGCAGCTTGTTCGTGACAGGGATATCTGGGGCCAACGTCCTGACTTTC. Amino acid sequence: CASSLFVTGISGANVLTF. The chain has TRBV5-6 and TRBJ2-6; 7 nucleotides line up with TRBD1. Germline V CDR1 and CDR2: SGHDT, YYEEEE. This CDR3 has 18 amino acids. The J segment lost 1 base and the V segment lost 1 base, leaving 8 bases of the junction unmatched. The complete variable domain, with remaining parts taken from reference TRBV5-6 and TRBJ2-6, reads DAGVTQSPTHLIKTRGQQVTLRCSPKSGHDTVSWYQQALGQGPQFIFQYYEEEERQRGNFPDRFSGHQFPNYSSELNVNALLLGDSALYLCASSLFVTGISGANVLTFGAGSRLTVL.

The rearrangement joins TRBV5-1 to TRBJ2-1; D remains ambiguous. V was cut by 2 bases and J by 2 bases, with 11 bases left in between. The length of the CDR3 is 15 residues. Germline V gene lookup returns CDR1 SGHRS and CDR2 YFSETQ. The CDR3 sequence is CASSFGQPPYNEQFF. CDR3 sequence (DNA): TGCGCCAGCAGCTTCGGCCAGCCGCCCTACAATGAGCAGTTCTTC. The full variable domain, rest sourced from reference TRBV5-1 and TRBJ2-1, is KAGVTQTPRYLIKTRGQQVTLSCSPISGHRSVSWYQQTPGQGLQFLFEYFSETQRNKGNFPGRFSGRQFSNSRSEMNVSTLELGDSALYLCASSFGQPPYNEQFFGPGTRLTVL.

The rearrangement joins TRBV19 to TRBJ2-3, with unresolved D. This CDR3 has 15 residues. V was trimmed by 2 bases and J by 2 bases, leaving 11 bases between them. CDR1 is LNHDA, CDR2 SQIVND, per germline (reference sequence). Written as DNA, the CDR3 is TGTGCCAGTAGTATAACCTTTCTACCCACAGATACGCAGTATTTT. Residues: CASSITFLPTDTQYF.

The chain has TRBV7-9 and TRBJ1-1; D gene ambiguous. This CDR3 is built from 11 residues. Per germline, CDR1 SEHNR and CDR2 FQNEAQ (reference sequence). V was pared by 3 bases and J by 5 bases, with 4 bases between. The CDR3 here is CASSLGTEAFF. Here the CDR3 DNA reads TGTGCCAGCAGCTTGGGGACTGAAGCTTTCTTT.